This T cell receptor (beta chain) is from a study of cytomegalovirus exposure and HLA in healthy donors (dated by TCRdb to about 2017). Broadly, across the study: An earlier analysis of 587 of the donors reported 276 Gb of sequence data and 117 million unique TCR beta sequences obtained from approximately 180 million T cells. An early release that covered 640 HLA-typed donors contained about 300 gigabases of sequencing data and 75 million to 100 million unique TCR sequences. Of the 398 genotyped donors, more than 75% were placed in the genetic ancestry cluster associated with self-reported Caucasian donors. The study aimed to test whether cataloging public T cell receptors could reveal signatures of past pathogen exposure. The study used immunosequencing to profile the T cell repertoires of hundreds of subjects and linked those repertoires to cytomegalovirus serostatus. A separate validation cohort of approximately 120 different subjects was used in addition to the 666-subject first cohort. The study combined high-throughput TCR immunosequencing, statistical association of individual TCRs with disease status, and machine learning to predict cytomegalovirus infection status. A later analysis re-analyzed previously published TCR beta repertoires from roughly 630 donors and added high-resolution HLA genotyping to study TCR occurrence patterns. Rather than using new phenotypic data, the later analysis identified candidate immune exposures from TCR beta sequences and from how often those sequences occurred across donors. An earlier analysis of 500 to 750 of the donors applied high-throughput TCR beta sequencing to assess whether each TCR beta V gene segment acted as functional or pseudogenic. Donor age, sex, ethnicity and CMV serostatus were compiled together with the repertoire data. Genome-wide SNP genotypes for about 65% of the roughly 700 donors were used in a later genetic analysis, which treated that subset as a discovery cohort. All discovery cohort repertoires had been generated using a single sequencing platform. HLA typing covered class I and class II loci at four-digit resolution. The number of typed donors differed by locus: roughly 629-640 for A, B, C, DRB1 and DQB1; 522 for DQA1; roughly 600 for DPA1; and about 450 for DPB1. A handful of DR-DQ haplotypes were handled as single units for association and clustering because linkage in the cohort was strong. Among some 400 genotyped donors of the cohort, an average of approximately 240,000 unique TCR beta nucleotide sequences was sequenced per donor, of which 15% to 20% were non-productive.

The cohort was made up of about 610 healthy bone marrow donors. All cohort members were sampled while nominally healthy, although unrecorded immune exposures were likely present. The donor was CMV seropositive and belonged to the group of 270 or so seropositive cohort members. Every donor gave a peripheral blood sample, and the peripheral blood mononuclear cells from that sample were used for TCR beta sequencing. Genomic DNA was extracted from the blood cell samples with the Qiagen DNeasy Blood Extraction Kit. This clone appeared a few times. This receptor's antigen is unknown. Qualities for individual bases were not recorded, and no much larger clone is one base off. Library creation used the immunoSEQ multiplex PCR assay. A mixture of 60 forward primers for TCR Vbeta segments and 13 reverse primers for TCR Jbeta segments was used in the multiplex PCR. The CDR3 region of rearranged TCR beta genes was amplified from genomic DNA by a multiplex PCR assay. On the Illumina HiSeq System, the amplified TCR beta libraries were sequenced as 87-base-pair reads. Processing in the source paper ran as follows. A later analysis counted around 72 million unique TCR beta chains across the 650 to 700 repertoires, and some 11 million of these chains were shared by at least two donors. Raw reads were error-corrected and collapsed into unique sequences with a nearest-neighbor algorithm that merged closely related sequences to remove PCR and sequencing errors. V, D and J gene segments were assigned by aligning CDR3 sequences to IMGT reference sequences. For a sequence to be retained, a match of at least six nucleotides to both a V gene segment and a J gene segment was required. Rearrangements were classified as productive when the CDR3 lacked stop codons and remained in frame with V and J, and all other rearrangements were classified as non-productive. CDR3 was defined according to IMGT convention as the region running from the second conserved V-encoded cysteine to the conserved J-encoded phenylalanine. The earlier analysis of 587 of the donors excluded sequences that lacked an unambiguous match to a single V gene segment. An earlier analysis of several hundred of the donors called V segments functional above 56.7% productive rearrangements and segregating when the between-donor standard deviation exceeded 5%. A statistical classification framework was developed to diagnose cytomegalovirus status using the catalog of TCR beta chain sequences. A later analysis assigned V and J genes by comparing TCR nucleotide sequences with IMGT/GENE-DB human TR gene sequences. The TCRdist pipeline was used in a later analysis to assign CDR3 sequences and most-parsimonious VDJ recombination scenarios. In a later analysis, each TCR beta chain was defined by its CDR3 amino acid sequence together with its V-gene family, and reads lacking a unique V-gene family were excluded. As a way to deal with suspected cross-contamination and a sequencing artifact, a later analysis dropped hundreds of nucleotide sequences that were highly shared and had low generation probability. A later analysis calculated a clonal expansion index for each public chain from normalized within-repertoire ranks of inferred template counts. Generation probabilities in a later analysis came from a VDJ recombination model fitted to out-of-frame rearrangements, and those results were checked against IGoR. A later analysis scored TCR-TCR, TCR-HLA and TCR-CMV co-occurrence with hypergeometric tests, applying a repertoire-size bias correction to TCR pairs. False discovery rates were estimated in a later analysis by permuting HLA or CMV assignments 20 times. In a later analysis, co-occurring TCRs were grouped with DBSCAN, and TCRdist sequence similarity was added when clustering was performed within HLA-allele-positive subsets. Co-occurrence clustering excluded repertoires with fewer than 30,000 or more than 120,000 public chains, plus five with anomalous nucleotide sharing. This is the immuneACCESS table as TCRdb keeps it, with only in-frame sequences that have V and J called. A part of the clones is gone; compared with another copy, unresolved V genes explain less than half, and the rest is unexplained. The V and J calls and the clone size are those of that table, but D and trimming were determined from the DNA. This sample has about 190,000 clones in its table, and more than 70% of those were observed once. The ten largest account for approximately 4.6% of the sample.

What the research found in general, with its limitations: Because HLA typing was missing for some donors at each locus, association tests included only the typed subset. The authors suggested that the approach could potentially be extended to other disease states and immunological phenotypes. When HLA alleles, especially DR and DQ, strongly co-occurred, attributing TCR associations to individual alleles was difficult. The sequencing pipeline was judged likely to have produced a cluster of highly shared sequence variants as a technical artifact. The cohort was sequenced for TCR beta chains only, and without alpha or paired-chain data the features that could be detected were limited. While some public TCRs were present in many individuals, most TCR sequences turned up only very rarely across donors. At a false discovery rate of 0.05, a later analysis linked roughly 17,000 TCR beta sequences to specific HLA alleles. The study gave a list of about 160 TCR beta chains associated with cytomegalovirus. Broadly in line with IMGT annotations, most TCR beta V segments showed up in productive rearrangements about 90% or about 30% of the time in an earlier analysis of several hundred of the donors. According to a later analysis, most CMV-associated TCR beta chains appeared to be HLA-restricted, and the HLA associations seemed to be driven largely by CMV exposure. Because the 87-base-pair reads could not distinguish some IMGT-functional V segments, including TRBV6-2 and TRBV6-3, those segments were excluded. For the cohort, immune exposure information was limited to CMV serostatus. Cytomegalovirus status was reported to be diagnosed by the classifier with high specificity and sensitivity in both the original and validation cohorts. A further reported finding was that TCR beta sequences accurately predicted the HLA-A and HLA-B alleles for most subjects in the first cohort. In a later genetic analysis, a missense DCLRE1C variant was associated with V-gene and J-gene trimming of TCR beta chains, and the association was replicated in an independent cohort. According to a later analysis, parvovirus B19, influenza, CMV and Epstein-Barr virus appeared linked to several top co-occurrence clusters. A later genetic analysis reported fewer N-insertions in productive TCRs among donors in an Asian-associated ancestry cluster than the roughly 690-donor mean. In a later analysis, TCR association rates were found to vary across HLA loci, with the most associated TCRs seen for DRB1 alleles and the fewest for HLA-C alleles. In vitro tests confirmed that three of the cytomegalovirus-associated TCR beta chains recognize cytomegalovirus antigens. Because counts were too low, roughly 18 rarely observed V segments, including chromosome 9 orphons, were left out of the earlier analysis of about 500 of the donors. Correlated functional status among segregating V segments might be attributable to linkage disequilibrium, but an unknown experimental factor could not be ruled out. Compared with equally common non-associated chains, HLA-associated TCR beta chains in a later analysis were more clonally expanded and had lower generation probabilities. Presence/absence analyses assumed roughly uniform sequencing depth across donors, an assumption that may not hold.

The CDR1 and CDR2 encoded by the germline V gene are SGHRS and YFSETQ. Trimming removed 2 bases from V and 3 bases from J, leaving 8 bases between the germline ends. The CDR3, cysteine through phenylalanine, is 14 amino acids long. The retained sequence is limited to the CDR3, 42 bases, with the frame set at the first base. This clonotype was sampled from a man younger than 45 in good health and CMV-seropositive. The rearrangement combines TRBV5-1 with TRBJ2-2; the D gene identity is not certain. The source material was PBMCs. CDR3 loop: CASSFYTDTGELFF. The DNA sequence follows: TGCGCCAGCAGCTTTTATACAGACACCGGGGAGCTGTTTTTT.